The 27 T cell receptor beta chains below were found in one sample sequenced in a study of CD8+ T cells in alopecia areata. cDNA reverse transcribed from extracted RNA served as the sequencing template. Measured with immunoSEQ multiplex PCR; TCRdb has only the in-frame clones, and not every one. The sample records 150,000 or so clones, 50% to 65% being singletons. Here the sequenced sample was CD8+ T cells sorted from blood, taken at week 0. Receptors were obtained from a human donor with alopecia areata.

This clone was seen a few times. The chain employs TRBV29-1 and TRBJ2-1; D unclear. The germline V gene encodes CDR1 SQVTM and CDR2 ANQGSEA. V lost 1 base, J lost 4 bases, and 11 bases lay in between. CDR3 length: 14 amino acids. The DNA of the CDR3 is TGCAGCGTTGAAGCAGTCGAGGATTACAATGAGCAGTTCTTC. The encoded protein is CSVEAVEDYNEQFF.

The chain carries TRBV15 and TRBJ1-2; 7 nucleotides line up with TRBD1. Trimming removed 0 bases from V and 4 bases from J; junction bases left unmatched: 11. The CDR3 length is 17 residues. Germline lookup yields CDR1 LNHNV and CDR2 YYDKDF (reference sequence). The CDR3 sequence is CATSRDMGTALLYGYTF. In nucleotides, the CDR3 is TGTGCCACCAGCAGAGATATGGGGACAGCCCTCCTCTATGGCTACACCTTC.

V gene TRBV7-8 combines with J gene TRBJ2-3, with D possibly being TRBD2 (7 bases). Germline V gene data show CDR1 as SGHVS and CDR2 as FQNEAQ. This CDR3 is 14 amino acids long. Trimming removed 5 bases at V and 10 bases at J, with 19 bases between. The CDR3 DNA reads TGTGCCAGCAGCCCAGCTTGGGGGGGGCGGGCGCAGTATTTT. It yields the protein CASSPAWGGRAQYF.

This rearrangement joins TRBV6-1 to TRBJ1-5, with 7 bases lining up with TRBD1. The ends lost 2 bases at V and 0 bases at J; junction bases unmatched: 10. Germline CDR1 and CDR2: MNHNS and SASEGT. This CDR3 contains 18 residues. The CDR3 is CASSEWAGTDPSNQPQHF. The CDR3 nucleotides are TGTGCCAGCAGTGAATGGGCCGGGACAGACCCTAGCAATCAGCCCCAGCATTTT.

The DNA of the CDR3 is TGTGCCTGGAGTGTTGGCAGCTCCTCCGCCGAGCAGTACTTC. Translated, it gives CAWSVGSSSAEQYF. The chain combines TRBV30 with TRBJ2-7; no firm D call. This CDR3 spans 14 amino acids. The ends were cut back, 0 bases at V and 6 bases at J, with 15 bases in the middle. The germline V gene encodes CDR1 GTSNPN and CDR2 SVGIG (reference sequence).

The V and J genes are TRBV4-3 and TRBJ2-2, with D tentatively TRBD1 (5 bases). Germline-derived CDR1 and CDR2 are LGHNA and YSLEER. The CDR3 contains 15 residues. V was shortened by 0 bases and J by 6 bases, with 11 bases between the two germline ends. The CDR3: CASSQDSAGSGELFF. The CDR3, as DNA: TGCGCCAGCAGCCAAGATTCCGCAGGGTCCGGGGAGCTGTTTTTT.

This chain joins TRBV7-2 and TRBJ2-3, with a possible D match to TRBD1 (6 bases). Germline CDR1 SGHTA, CDR2 FQGNSA. Trimming removed 4 bases from V and 4 bases from J, with 9 bases in between. The CDR3 covers 13 residues. This chain's CDR3 is CASSYRAPDTQYF. The CDR3 coding sequence is TGTGCCAGCAGCTACAGGGCCCCAGATACGCAGTATTTT. Using reference TRBV7-2 and TRBJ2-3 for the parts outside the CDR3, the full variable domain is GAGVSQSPSNKVTEKGKDVELRCDPISGHTALYWYRQSLGQGLEFLIYFQGNSAPDKSGLPSDRFSAERTGGSVSTLTIQRTQQEDSAVYLCASSYRAPDTQYFGPGTRLTVL.

Only a few counts were recorded for this clone. The gene calls are TRBV4-3 and TRBJ2-1, with D maybe TRBD2 (7 bases). Trimming removed 0 bases at V and 7 bases at J, with 16 bases between. The germline gives CDR1 LGHNA, CDR2 YSLEER. The CDR3 extends over 16 amino acids. Here the CDR3 reads CASSQDRGGRKNEQFF. In DNA, the CDR3 is TGCGCCAGCAGCCAAGATAGGGGGGGAAGAAAAAATGAGCAGTTCTTC.

There are a few counts of this clone. This chain connects TRBV4-3 to TRBJ1-2; D is ambiguous. The CDR3 runs 14 residues. Germline CDR1 LGHNA, CDR2 YSLEER. Trimming stripped 0 bases from V and 8 bases from J, with 13 bases between. This CDR3 reads CASSQDRSTMGYTF. CDR3 nucleotide sequence: TGCGCCAGCAGCCAAGATCGGTCGACGATGGGCTACACCTTC.

This chain joins TRBV6-5 and TRBJ2-7; 10 nucleotides align to TRBD2. The trim removed 7 bases at V and 2 bases at J, leaving 8 bases unmatched. In germline, CDR1 is MNHEY, CDR2 SVGAGI. This CDR3 region has 15 residues. For the CDR3, the DNA is TGTGCCAGCACTCCCGGGACTAGCGTTACCTACGAGCAGTACTTC. It specifies CASTPGTSVTYEQYF.

A few counts support this clone. This chain links TRBV7-9 with TRBJ1-1; tentative D call: TRBD1 (6 bases). The CDR3 extends over 14 amino acids. V shed 2 bases and J shed 5 bases, with 12 bases lying between them. From germline, CDR1 is SEHNR and CDR2 FQNEAQ (reference sequence). For the CDR3, the DNA is TGTGCCAGCAGCTTAACGGGGGCCAAGACTGAAGCTTTCTTT. It encodes CASSLTGAKTEAFF.

This clone was detected only a few times. The CDR3 sequence is CASSVTGRGGWNTGELFF. In DNA, the CDR3 is TGTGCCAGCAGCGTAACTGGACGGGGAGGGTGGAACACCGGGGAGCTGTTTTTT. The rearrangement joins TRBV9 to TRBJ2-2; the match to TRBD2 covers 7 bases. The CDR3 covers 18 residues. Germline V gives CDR1 SGDLS, CDR2 YYNGEE. V was pared by 1 base and J by 1 base, with 10 bases of the junction left unmatched.

The sample holds a few counts of this clone. The sample carries other DNA sequences with the same CDR3. CDR3: CASSLGGPNTEAFF. The CDR3 DNA reads TGTGCCAGCAGCTTAGGGGGACCGAACACTGAAGCTTTCTTT. The chain carries TRBV13 and TRBJ1-1; D perhaps matches TRBD1 (5 bases). Germline V gives CDR1 PRHDT, CDR2 FYEKMQ (reference sequence). The CDR3 sequence is 14 residues long. Trimming cost V 0 bases and J 1 base, with 6 bases left between them. The whole variable domain, filled in from reference TRBV13 and TRBJ1-1, reads AAGVIQSPRHLIKEKRETATLKCYPIPRHDTVYWYQQGPGQDPQFLISFYEKMQSDKGSIPDRFSAQQFSDYHSELNMSSLELGDSALYFCASSLGGPNTEAFFGQGTRLTVV.

This clone was counted between two and nine times. V and J are TRBV4-1 and TRBJ1-1; the D is unclear. Germline V gives CDR1 MGHRA, CDR2 YSYEKL. The V end was cut by 3 bases, the J end by 8 bases, with 13 bases between. The CDR3 totals 13 residues. This CDR3 reads CASSHSRAAEAFF. The CDR3 region has the DNA TGCGCCAGCAGCCATTCTCGGGCAGCGGAAGCTTTCTTT.

This clone has just a few counts. This chain links TRBV30 with TRBJ2-2; 9 positions agree with TRBD1. Germline CDR1 reads GTSNPN; CDR2 reads SVGIG (reference sequence). CDR3 length equals 13 residues. Trimming cost V 7 bases and J 6 bases; bases outside gene matches: 6. CDR3 sequence (DNA): TGTGCCTCGTACAACAGGGGGCCCGGGGAGCTGTTTTTT. Translated, it gives CASYNRGPGELFF.

The J gene is TRBJ1-1, the V gene TRBV6-5, with D possibly matching TRBD1 (5 bases). This CDR3 has 12 amino acids. Germline V gene lookup returns CDR1 MNHEY and CDR2 SVGAGI. Deletions cut 6 bases from V and 6 bases from J, with 11 bases between. DNA of the CDR3: TGTGCCAGCAGCTGGAGGGGAGCTGAAGCTTTCTTT. Amino acids: CASSWRGAEAFF.

This clone came up once. The chain recombines TRBV5-4 with TRBJ1-2; the D is unclear. The germline CDR1 and CDR2 sequences are SGHNT and YYREEE (reference sequence). V was clipped by 0 bases and J by 11 bases, with 11 bases between them. The CDR3 extends over 12 amino acids. The CDR3 here is CASSLEDDEYTF. The CDR3 DNA follows: TGTGCCAGCAGCTTGGAGGACGACGAGTACACCTTC.

The chain links TRBV29-1 to TRBJ2-3; no firm D call. Per the germline V gene, CDR1 is SQVTM and CDR2 is ANQGSEA. There are 12 residues in the CDR3. The V end was cut by 4 bases, the J end by 4 bases, with 9 bases between. The CDR3 sequence: CSVGVEADTQYF. CDR3 in DNA: TGCAGCGTTGGGGTAGAAGCAGATACGCAGTATTTT.

The CDR3 sequence is CASSAPGTGDRDGYTF. The CDR3 DNA reads as TGTGCCAGCAGCGCTCCCGGGACAGGTGACCGGGATGGCTACACCTTC. The J gene is TRBJ1-2, the V gene TRBV9; TRBD1 aligns across 8 bases. J lost 6 bases, V lost 3 bases, and 13 bases had no gene match. Germline CDR1 SGDLS, CDR2 YYNGEE. The CDR3 length is 16 residues.

The chain couples TRBV28 to TRBJ2-7; TRBD1 might be the D (5 bases). Between the trimmed V and J ends, which lost 5 bases and 2 bases, there was a span of 19 bases. Germline-derived CDR1 and CDR2 are MDHEN and SYDVKM. The CDR3 extends over 16 amino acids. In nucleotides, the CDR3 is TGTGCCAGCAGTACCCTGACAGAAATTAAACCCTACGAGCAGTACTTC. Amino acids: CASSTLTEIKPYEQYF.

V gene TRBV5-4 combines with J gene TRBJ2-7, with 10 bases lining up with TRBD1. The germline V gene has CDR1 SGHNT and CDR2 YYREEE (reference sequence). This CDR3 has 14 amino acids. The junction had 3 bases not matched to a gene; V was cut back by 4 bases and J by 2 bases. The CDR3 is CASSAGTGAYEQYF. In DNA, the CDR3 is TGTGCCAGCAGCGCAGGGACAGGGGCCTACGAGCAGTACTTC.

This chain connects TRBV7-9 to TRBJ2-3; 8 positions agree with TRBD2. Trimming at V came to 4 bases and at J to 5 bases, leaving 5 bases not matched to a gene. The length of the CDR3 is 14 residues. The V gene's germline CDR1 is SEHNR and CDR2 FQNEAQ (reference sequence). The CDR3 DNA reads as TGTGCCAGCAGCTCCCAGCGGGGGCTAGATACGCAGTATTTT. It translates to CASSSQRGLDTQYF.

The chain links TRBV29-1 to TRBJ2-1; D gene unclear. The V end lost 4 bases, the J end lost 2 bases, and 27 bases lay between the germline ends. Germline V lookup: CDR1 SQVTM, CDR2 ANQGSEA. This CDR3 comprises 19 residues. The CDR3 DNA reads TGCAGCGTTGGTCACAAATCCCAGCCCATCTCAACAACCTACAATGAGCAGTTCTTC. Encoded protein: CSVGHKSQPISTTYNEQFF.

This CDR3 reads CAISESIQSDYGYTF. The DNA for the CDR3 is TGTGCCATCAGTGAGTCAATTCAGAGCGACTATGGCTACACCTTC. The chain employs TRBV10-3 and TRBJ1-2; no definite D call. The CDR3 runs 15 residues. Germline CDR1 is ENHRY and CDR2 is SYGVKD. With 0 bases removed from V and 3 bases from J, the gap between germline ends came to 11 bases.

The chain couples TRBV10-3 to TRBJ2-7, with TRBD1 as a possible D gene (6 bases). This CDR3 comprises 13 residues. Germline CDR1 is ENHRY and CDR2 is SYGVKD. The V and J ends lost 6 bases and 3 bases respectively, with 12 bases between them. The CDR3 DNA reads TGTGCCATCAGCTTACGGGACAACTACGAGCAGTACTTC. It encodes CAISLRDNYEQYF.

The CDR3 region has the DNA TGTGCCACTGCCGCGGGTTACGAGCAGTACTTC. It yields the protein CATAAGYEQYF. J is TRBJ2-7 and V is TRBV15; weak D call: TRBD2 (5 bases). The length of the CDR3 is 11 residues. Germline CDR1 is LNHNV and CDR2 is YYDKDF (reference sequence). Trimming took off 9 bases at V and 4 bases at J, with 10 bases between the two ends.

The chain is built from TRBV30 and TRBJ2-7; D possibly corresponds to TRBD1 (5 bases). The ends were cut back, 0 bases at V and 2 bases at J, with 11 bases in the middle. Germline values: CDR1 GTSNPN, CDR2 SVGIG (reference sequence). The CDR3 is made up of 14 amino acids. The CDR3 protein is CAWSVAGNPYEQYF. The CDR3, as DNA: TGTGCCTGGAGTGTAGCAGGGAATCCCTACGAGCAGTACTTC.